This record covers a single TCR beta chain. Assay: immunoSEQ multiplex PCR; the TCRdb copy retains only in-frame clones and omits some. Among approximately 12,000 clones listed, just under 97% were seen once. The data were taken from a study of T cells and Merkel cell carcinoma outcomes. Trimming shortened V by 4 bases and J by 6 bases, and 12 bases separated the two germline ends. CDR3 length: 13 residues. The germline CDR1 and CDR2 sequences are MNHEY and SVGAGI. Sequencing used tumor tissue from Merkel cell carcinoma. V usage is TRBV6-5 and J usage is TRBJ1-1, with D unclear. The TCR comes from a human donor with Merkel cell carcinoma. DNA of the CDR3: TGTGCCAGCAGTTCGAGGGTCGAGGCTGAAGCTTTCTTT. Translating it yields CASSSRVEAEAFF.